This TCR beta chain comes out of a study of lymphopenia after photon versus proton radiotherapy. Germline V CDR1 and CDR2: SGHTA, FQGNSA. V was cut by 6 bases and J by 6 bases, with 8 bases left in between. This CDR3 spans 11 amino acids. Libraries were prepared by immunoSEQ multiplex PCR; TCRdb keeps only in-frame clonotypes and omits some of them. Among 70,000 or so clones, 92% were seen once, and the ten largest hold around 2%. Regarding the study as a whole: Post-nadir diversity loss with photons came from oligoclonal expansion, particularly CD8+ Temra cells.

Remarks on this clone: Its specificity is not known.

Sample: peripheral blood, taken from a patient treated with photon-based radiotherapy. The TCR comes from a woman aged 40 to 50 with cholangiocarcinoma. This chain connects TRBV7-2 to TRBJ1-2; tentative D call: TRBD1 (5 bases). The CDR3 region is CASRQGNGYTF. The CDR3 DNA is TGTGCCAGCAGGCAGGGAAATGGCTACACCTTC. Supplemented by reference TRBV7-2 and TRBJ1-2, the full variable domain reads GAGVSQSPSNKVTEKGKDVELRCDPISGHTALYWYRQSLGQGLEFLIYFQGNSAPDKSGLPSDRFSAERTGGSVSTLTIQRTQQEDSAVYLCASRQGNGYTFGSGTRLTVV.